This T cell receptor (beta chain) was recorded in a study of early T cells in non-severe SARS-CoV-2 infection (dated by TCRdb to the early 2020s). Regarding the research as a whole: Because TCR sequencing was done on bulk RNA from unsorted whole blood, the alpha and beta chains could not be paired. Overall results and qualifications from the work: VDJdb matching was skewed toward anti-spike CD8 responses and likely underestimated virus-specific expansions by missing private and CD4 specificities.

Library preparation employed 5' RACE. The data were produced on a NextSeq 500. In the TCR library protocol, unique molecular identifiers were attached to individual cDNA molecules to correct for PCR bias and sequencing error. TCR alpha and beta chains were both sequenced, and the abundances of alpha and beta sequences in each sample were closely correlated with each other. The paper's processing steps were these. Decombinator V4 was used to annotate the V gene, J gene and CDR3 of the TCR sequences. TCRs were defined as expanded if a significant change between any two time points was detected under a Poisson model with p below 0.0001. TCR abundances were normalised to the total number of TCRs sequenced per sample and expressed as counts per million. VDJdb, accessed on 1 November 2021, was searched for TCRs annotated for CMV, EBV and SARS-CoV-2, and TCRs annotated for more than one antigen were excluded. TCRdb passed the public sequencing reads through fastp at Q25 and MiXCR, retaining productive beta sequences. Each entry merges the rows of one CDR3 protein and shows their most common DNA and genes. These V and J calls originate from TCRdb's pipeline instead of the authors' own analysis. This sample gives more than 50,000 distinct CDR3 sequences in total; around 5.6% of them show up just once. The ten most abundant clones make up 6.8% of the sample.

A case-control design nested within a healthcare worker cohort in London, UK, was used, with weekly nasopharyngeal swab PCR tests and blood sampling performed. Between 23 and 31 March 2020, the week of the UK lockdown, healthcare workers were enrolled and then followed up weekly for as long as 16 weeks. This clonotype came up a few times. The specificity of this receptor is unknown. It has no much larger one-base neighbor in the sample; base qualities were not kept. The sequenced material came from whole blood. This clonotype originated in an adult who was a healthcare worker with PCR-confirmed SARS-CoV-2 infection or an uninfected control (not recorded which).

The CDR3 region has the sequence CASSQELAGASEQYF. In nucleotides, the sequence is TGTGCCAGCAGCCAAGAGCTAGCGGGAGCCAGCGAGCAGTACTTC. The chain is encoded by TRBV3-1 joined to TRBJ2-7, and TRBD2 aligns with 10 junction nucleotides. Compared with germline, V lacks 0 bases and J lacks 6 bases; bases without a gene match: 5. According to the germline V gene (reference sequence), CDR1 reads LGHDT and CDR2 reads YNNKEL. The CDR3 sequence holds 15 residues, the cysteine and phenylalanine included. Only the CDR3 DNA stays, 45 bases, in frame from base 1.